This T cell receptor (beta chain) appears in the sequencing data of a study of CD8 T cells in Susac syndrome. V lost 5 bases and J 8 bases, leaving 14 bases between the germline ends. This CDR3 comprises 13 residues. Per the germline V gene, CDR1 is SGHRS and CDR2 is YFSETQ. Study-wide points: The authors acknowledged that the study's TCR sequencing and HLA analysis involved relatively few individuals.

RNA totalling about 0.45 to 1 ug underwent reverse transcription with random hexamers. TCR beta CDR3 was amplified by immunoSEQ covering 54 Vbeta and 13 Jbeta. Each CDR3 protein gets one entry after TCRdb re-called the immunoSEQ multiplex PCR reads with MiXCR. The sample records some 130,000 distinct CDR3 sequences, around 94% being singletons. The study used treatment-naive patients who had stable or active relapsing-remitting disease as multiple sclerosis controls. TEMRA cells were FACS-enriched, while CD8+ and CD4+ T cells were negatively isolated. Of note for this clonotype: Antigen unknown.

This receptor was taken from a human donor with multiple sclerosis. The rearrangement uses TRBV5-1 and TRBJ2-4, with no clear D. Sequenced: CD4+ T cells from PBMCs. The CDR3 loop is CASSPDSFDIQYF. The CDR3 bases are TGCGCCAGCAGTCCCGACTCATTCGACATTCAGTACTTC.